What follows describes a single T cell receptor beta chain. The entry originates in a study of T cell repertoires and Cas9 in healthy adults. Study summary: SpCas9-reactive CD4 and CD8 T cells were characterized for potency, cytotoxicity and lineage.

V dropped 6 bases and J dropped 4; count of bases not matched to a gene: 10. The CDR3 sequence is 16 residues long. The V gene's germline CDR1 is MNHEY and CDR2 SMNVEV (reference sequence). Clones were read by immunoSEQ multiplex PCR, and TCRdb kept only the in-frame ones, dropping some. Counted here are 13,000 to 15,000 clones, approximately 89% occurring once; the ten biggest clones make up approximately 1.6%. The receptor was isolated from a human donor in good health. This rearrangement joins TRBV27 to TRBJ2-1; 9 bases agree with TRBD2. Sequenced material: Tregs (CD4+, CD25+, CD127-, CD137-, CD154-) from PBMCs; culture status not recorded. This chain's CDR3 is CASRDPSGETYNEQFF. DNA for the CDR3: TGTGCCAGCAGGGACCCTAGCGGGGAAACTTACAATGAGCAGTTCTTC.